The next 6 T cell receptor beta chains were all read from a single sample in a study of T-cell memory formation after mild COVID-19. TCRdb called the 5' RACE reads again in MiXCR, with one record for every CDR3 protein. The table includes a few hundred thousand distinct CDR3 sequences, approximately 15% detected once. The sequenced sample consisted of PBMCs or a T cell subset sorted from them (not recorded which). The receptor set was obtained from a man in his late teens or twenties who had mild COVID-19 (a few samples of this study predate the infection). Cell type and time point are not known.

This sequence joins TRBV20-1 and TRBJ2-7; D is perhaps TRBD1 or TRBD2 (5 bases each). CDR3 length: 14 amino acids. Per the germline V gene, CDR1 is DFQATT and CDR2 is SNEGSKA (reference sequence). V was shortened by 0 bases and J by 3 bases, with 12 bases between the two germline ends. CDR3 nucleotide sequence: TGCAGTGCTAGAGATCCTGGGGGTAACTACGAGCAGTACTTC. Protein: CSARDPGGNYEQYF.

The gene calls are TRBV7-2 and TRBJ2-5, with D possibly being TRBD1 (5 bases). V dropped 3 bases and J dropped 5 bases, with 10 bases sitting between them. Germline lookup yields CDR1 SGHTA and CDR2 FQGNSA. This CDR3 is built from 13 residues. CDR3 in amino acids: CASSFLGAETQYF. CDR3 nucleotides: TGTGCCAGCAGCTTTCTAGGGGCGGAGACCCAGTACTTC.

The chain's CDR3 is CASSQDSYLQTINTGNEQFF. DNA for the CDR3: TGTGCCAGCAGCCAAGATTCTTACTTACAAACCATTAACACGGGCAATGAGCAGTTCTTC. V gene TRBV4-2 combines with J gene TRBJ2-1; D is unresolved. The CDR3 spans 20 residues. V was shortened by 0 bases and J by 6 bases, with 27 bases between the two germline ends. Germline CDR1 and CDR2: LGHNA and YNFKEQ.

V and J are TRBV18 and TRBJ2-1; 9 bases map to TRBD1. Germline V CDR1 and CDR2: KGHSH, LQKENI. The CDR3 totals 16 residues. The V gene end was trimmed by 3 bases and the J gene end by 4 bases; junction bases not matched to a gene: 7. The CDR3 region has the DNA TGTGCCAGCTCACCCCTCGGGGACAGGGATTACAATGAGCAGTTCTTC. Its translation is CASSPLGDRDYNEQFF.

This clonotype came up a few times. The CDR3: CASSREAGTAIPKAFF. The CDR3 DNA sequence: TGTGCCAGCAGTCGGGAAGCCGGGACCGCCATCCCAAAGGCTTTCTTT. The chain carries TRBV27 and TRBJ1-1; a weak D match, TRBD1 (5 bases). Per the germline V gene, CDR1 is MNHEY and CDR2 is SMNVEV (reference sequence). This CDR3 has 16 residues. V gave up 5 bases and J gave up 11 bases, with 27 bases separating them.

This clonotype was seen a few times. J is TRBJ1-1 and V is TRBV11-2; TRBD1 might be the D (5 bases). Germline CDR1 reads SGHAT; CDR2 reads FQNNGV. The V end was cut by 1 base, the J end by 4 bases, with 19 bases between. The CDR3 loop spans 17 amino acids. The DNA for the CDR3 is TGTGCCAGCAGCTTAGGAAAAGGTTTAAGGGGATCCACTGAAGCTTTCTTT. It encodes CASSLGKGLRGSTEAFF.